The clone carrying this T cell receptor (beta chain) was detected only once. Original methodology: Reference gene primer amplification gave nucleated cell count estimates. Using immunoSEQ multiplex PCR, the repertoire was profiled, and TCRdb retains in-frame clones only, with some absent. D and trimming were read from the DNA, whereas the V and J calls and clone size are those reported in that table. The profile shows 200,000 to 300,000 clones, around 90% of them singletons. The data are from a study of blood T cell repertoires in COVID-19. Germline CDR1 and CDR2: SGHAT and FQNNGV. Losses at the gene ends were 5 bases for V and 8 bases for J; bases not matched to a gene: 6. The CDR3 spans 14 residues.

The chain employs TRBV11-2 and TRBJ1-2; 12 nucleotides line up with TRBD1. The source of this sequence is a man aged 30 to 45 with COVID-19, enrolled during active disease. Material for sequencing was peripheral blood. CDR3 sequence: CASSMGQGASGYTF. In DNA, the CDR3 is TGTGCCAGCAGCATGGGACAGGGGGCTTCCGGCTACACCTTC.